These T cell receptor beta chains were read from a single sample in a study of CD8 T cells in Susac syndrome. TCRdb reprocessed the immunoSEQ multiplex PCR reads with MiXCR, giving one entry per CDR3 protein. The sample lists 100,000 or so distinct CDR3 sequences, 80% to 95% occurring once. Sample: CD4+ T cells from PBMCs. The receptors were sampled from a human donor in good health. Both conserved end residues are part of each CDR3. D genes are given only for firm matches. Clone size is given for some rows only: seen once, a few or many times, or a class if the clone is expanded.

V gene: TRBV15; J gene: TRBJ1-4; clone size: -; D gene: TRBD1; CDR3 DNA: TGTGCCACCAGCAGAGTCGGACAGGGAAATGAAAAACTGTTTTTT; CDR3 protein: CATSRVGQGNEKLFF
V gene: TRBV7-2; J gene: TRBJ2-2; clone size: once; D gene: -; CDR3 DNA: TGTGCCAGCAGCACGACCGGGACAAGCACCGGGGAGCTGTTTTTT; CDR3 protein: CASSTTGTSTGELFF
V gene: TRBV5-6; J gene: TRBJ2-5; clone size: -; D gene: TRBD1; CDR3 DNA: TGTGCCAGCAGCTGGGAACAGGGGGCTCAGGAGACCCAGTACTTC; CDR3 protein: CASSWEQGAQETQYF
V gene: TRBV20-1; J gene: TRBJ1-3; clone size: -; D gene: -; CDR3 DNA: TGCAGTGCTAGAGCATCTCCAAACACCATATATTTT; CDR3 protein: CSARASPNTIYF
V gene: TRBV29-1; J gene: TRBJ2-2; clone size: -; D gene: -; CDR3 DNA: TGCAGCGCCACAGGTCAGGACACGAGCACCGGGGAGCTGTTTTTT; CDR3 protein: CSATGQDTSTGELFF
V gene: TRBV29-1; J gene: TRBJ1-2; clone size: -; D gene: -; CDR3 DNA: TGCAGCGTTGAGTCTGGGGATGGCTACACCTTC; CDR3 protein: CSVESGDGYTF
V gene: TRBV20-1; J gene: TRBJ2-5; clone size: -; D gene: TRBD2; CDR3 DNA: TGCAGTGCTAGGAGGCTAGCGGGGGCCCAAGAGACCCAGTACTTC; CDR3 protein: CSARRLAGAQETQYF
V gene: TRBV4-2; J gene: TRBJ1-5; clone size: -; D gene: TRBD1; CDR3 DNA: TGTGCCAGCAGCCAACTTATTGGGACAGGGTACGATAGCAATCAGCCCCAGCATTTT; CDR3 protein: CASSQLIGTGYDSNQPQHF
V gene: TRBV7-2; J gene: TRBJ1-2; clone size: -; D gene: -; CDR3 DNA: TGTGCCAGCAGCTTAGGGCCCGCGGCCTATGGCTACACCTTC; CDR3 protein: CASSLGPAAYGYTF
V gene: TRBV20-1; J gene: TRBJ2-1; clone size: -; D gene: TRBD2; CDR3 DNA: TGCAGTGCCAGGACTAGCGGGTTTTACAATGAGCAGTTCTTC; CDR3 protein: CSARTSGFYNEQFF
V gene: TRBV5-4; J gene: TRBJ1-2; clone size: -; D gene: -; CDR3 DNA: TGTGCCATCTCCCTTAATGCCGGAAAAAACTATGGCTACACCTTC; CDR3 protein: CAISLNAGKNYGYTF
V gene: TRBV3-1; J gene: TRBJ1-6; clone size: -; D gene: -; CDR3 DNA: TGTGCCAGCAGCCAAGATTCACCCCTCCACTTT; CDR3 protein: CASSQDSPLHF
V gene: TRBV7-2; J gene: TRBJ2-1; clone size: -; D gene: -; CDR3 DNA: TGTGCCAGCAGCTTAAATCCTAGTTCTTACAATGAGCAGTTCTTC; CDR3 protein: CASSLNPSSYNEQFF
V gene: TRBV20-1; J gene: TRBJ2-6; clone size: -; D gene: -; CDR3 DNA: TGCAGTGCTAGAAGTTGGGGAACAGGGGCCAACGTCCTGACTTTC; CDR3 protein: CSARSWGTGANVLTF
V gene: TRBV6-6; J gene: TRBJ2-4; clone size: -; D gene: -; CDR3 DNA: TGTGCCAGCAGTACACTAGATGATATTCAGTACTTC; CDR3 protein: CASSTLDDIQYF
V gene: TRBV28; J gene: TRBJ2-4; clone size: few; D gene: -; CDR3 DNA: TGTGCCAGCAGTACGGATGCCAAAAACATTCAGTACTTC; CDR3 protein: CASSTDAKNIQYF
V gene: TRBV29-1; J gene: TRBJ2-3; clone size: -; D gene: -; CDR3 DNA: TGCAGCGTTGATCGGGCAGGGGCGGGAGATACGCAGTATTTT; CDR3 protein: CSVDRAGAGDTQYF
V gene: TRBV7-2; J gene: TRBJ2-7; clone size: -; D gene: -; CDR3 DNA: TGTGCCAGCAGCTTAGAGCTGCGGGCCCAGTACTTC; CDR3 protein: CASSLELRAQYF
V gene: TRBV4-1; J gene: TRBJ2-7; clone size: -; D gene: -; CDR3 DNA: TGCGCCAGCAGCCGGCAGGCATCCCACGGACGGGAACGTTACGAGCAGTACTTC; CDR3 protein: CASSRQASHGRERYEQYF
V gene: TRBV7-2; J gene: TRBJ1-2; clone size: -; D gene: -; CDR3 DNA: TGTGCCAGCACAACCGGGGGGCGGGTTTCTGGCTACACCTTC; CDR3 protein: CASTTGGRVSGYTF
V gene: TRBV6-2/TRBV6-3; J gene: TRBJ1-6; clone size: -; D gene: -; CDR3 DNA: TGTGCCAGCGGTCCGGGACCCGGGACTTCACCCCTCCACTTT; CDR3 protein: CASGPGPGTSPLHF
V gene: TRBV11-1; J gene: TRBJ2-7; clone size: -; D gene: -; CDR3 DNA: TGTGCCAGCAGCCGACAGCCCCGGCCTGCAGACGAGCAGTACTTC; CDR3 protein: CASSRQPRPADEQYF
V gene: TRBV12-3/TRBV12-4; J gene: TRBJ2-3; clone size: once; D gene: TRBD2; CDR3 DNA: TGTGCCAGCAGTGGGCGGGGGGGCAACACAGATACGCAGTATTTT; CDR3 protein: CASSGRGGNTDTQYF
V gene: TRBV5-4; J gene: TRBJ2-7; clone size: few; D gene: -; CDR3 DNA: TGTGCCAGCAGCTTGGCCGGGCGGGAATTTGCCGAGCAGTACTTC; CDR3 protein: CASSLAGREFAEQYF
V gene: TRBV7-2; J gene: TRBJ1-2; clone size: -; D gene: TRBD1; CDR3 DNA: TGTGCCACCGAAATCCAAGGGACAGGGTCCGACTATGGCTACACCTTC; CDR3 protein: CATEIQGTGSDYGYTF
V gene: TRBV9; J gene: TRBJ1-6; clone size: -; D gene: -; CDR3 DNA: TGTGCCAGCAGCGTCGAGGCAGGGAGACCGAATTCACCCCTCCACTTT; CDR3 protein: CASSVEAGRPNSPLHF
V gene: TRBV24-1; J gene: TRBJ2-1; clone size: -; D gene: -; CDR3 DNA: TGTGCCACCGGCGGCCCAGGGAATGAGCAGTTCTTC; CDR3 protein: CATGGPGNEQFF